The entry below describes one T cell receptor (beta chain). Its antigen is not known. This record comes from a study of CD8 T cells in Susac syndrome. Findings and caveats of the study: The authors acknowledged that the study's TCR sequencing and HLA analysis involved relatively few individuals.

The CDR3 sequence is 15 residues long. CDR1 and CDR2 (germline): SNHLY, FYNNEI. V lost 5 bases and J lost 6, with 19 bases in between. RNA totalling about 0.5 to 1 ug underwent reverse transcription with random hexamers. TCRdb called the immunoSEQ multiplex PCR reads again in MiXCR, with one record for every CDR3 protein. This sample yields about 130,000 distinct CDR3 sequences, of which approximately 95% are seen a single time; less than 0.4% belongs to the top ten. This sequence joins TRBV2 and TRBJ1-2; TRBD1 might be the D (5 bases). Sequenced input: CD8+ T cells from PBMCs. The TCR was taken from a human donor with multiple sclerosis. Here the CDR3 reads CASSSSGRSTHGYTF. The CDR3 bases are TGTGCCAGCAGTAGTTCGGGACGGAGCACCCATGGCTACACCTTC.